This is a list of T cell receptor beta chains from one sample in a study of T cell responses to AZD1222 COVID-19 vaccine. Measured with immunoSEQ multiplex PCR; TCRdb has only the in-frame clones, and not every one. The sample records 110,000 or so clones, 86% being singletons. Sequencing was performed on peripheral blood, taken on day 0 of AZD1222 vaccination. These receptors were taken from an adult in good health. CDR3s include the opening cysteine and the closing phenylalanine or tryptophan. D genes are given only for firm matches. Clone size is not always given. Where it is, it says once, few, many or a class for expanded clones.

len	d_gene	v_gene	j_gene	abundance	CDR3nt	CDR3aa
14	-	TRBV5-1	TRBJ1-3	-	TGCGCCAGCGGACCCGGACAAAGTGGAAACACCATATATTTT	CASGPGQSGNTIYF
14	-	TRBV18	TRBJ1-1	-	TGTGCCAGCTCACCTAACAGGGAAGCCACTGAAGCTTTCTTT	CASSPNREATEAFF
15	TRBD2	TRBV7-2	TRBJ2-5	-	TGTGCCAGCAGCTTGACTAGCGGGGTCCAAGAGACCCAGTACTTC	CASSLTSGVQETQYF
13	TRBD1	TRBV30	TRBJ1-2	-	TGTGCCTGGGACTTTAGACAGGGCTCCAAAACAAGTTTC	CAWDFRQGSKTSF
16	TRBD1	TRBV3-1/TRBV3-2	TRBJ2-7	-	TGTGCCAGCAGCCACGCCCCGGGACAGGGGGCTTACGAGCAGTACTTC	CASSHAPGQGAYEQYF
14	-	TRBV7-9	TRBJ2-7	-	TGTGCCAGCAGCTTAGCGACAGGTACCTACGAGCAGTACTTC	CASSLATGTYEQYF
16	TRBD1	TRBV9	TRBJ2-2	-	TGTGCCAGCAGCGTAGTCGGACAGGGGCTCCCCGGGGAGCTGTTTTTT	CASSVVGQGLPGELFF
14	-	TRBV5-1	TRBJ2-5	-	TGCGCCAGCAGCACAAATAGCGACGGGGAGACCCAGTACTTC	CASSTNSDGETQYF
15	-	TRBV5-1	TRBJ2-2	-	TGCGCCAGCAGTCCTCCGGGACAGAACACCGGGGAGCTGTTTTTT	CASSPPGQNTGELFF
15	TRBD1	TRBV6-5	TRBJ1-6	-	TGTGCCAGCAACAGGGGGCGCCAAAATAATTCACCCCTCCACTTT	CASNRGRQNNSPLHF
15	TRBD1	TRBV6-2/TRBV6-3	TRBJ2-7	-	TGTGCCAGCAACCCTAGGGGACAGAGCTCCTACGAGCAGTACTTC	CASNPRGQSSYEQYF
13	-	TRBV5-4	TRBJ1-2	-	TGTGCCAGCAGCCCCGAAGGGAACTATGGCTACACCTTC	CASSPEGNYGYTF
14	-	TRBV15	TRBJ2-7	-	TGTGCCACCAGCAGAGACCAGGGTATCAACGAGCAGTACTTC	CATSRDQGINEQYF
17	-	TRBV4-1	TRBJ2-1	once	TGCGCCAGCAGCCACCCAGATCGGACAGCTTCCTACAATGAGCAGTTCTTC	CASSHPDRTASYNEQFF
14	TRBD1	TRBV5-5	TRBJ2-7	-	TGTGCCAGCAGCTTCAGGGGGAAAGACTACGAGCAGTACTTC	CASSFRGKDYEQYF
11	-	TRBV4-2	TRBJ2-7	-	TGTGCCAGCAGCCAAGGCAACCGGACCTCTTTC	CASSQGNRTSF
14	-	TRBV19	TRBJ1-2	-	TGTGCCAGTAGTGTTGCAGGGGCGGTCGGGGGCTACACCTTC	CASSVAGAVGGYTF
13	-	TRBV5-5	TRBJ1-1	few	TGTGCCAGCAGCCCGGACACGAACACTGAAGCTTTCTTT	CASSPDTNTEAFF
15	-	TRBV19	TRBJ1-3	-	TGTGCCAGTAGTACACAGGAATATCCTGGAAACACCATATATTTT	CASSTQEYPGNTIYF
17	-	TRBV6-2/TRBV6-3	TRBJ2-3	few	TGTGCCAGCAGTTATGATAAAAACCGGGACCTCACAGATACGCAGTATTTT	CASSYDKNRDLTDTQYF
16	TRBD2	TRBV10-3	TRBJ2-3	once	TGTGCCATCAGTGAGGGACTAGCGGGGAGCACAGATACGCAGTATTTT	CAISEGLAGSTDTQYF
15	-	TRBV7-7	TRBJ1-2	-	TGTGCCAGCAGCTTAGTAGGCAGGGCGAACTATGGCTACACCTTC	CASSLVGRANYGYTF
16	-	TRBV5-4	TRBJ2-3	-	TGTGCCAGCAGCTTGGTCTTGGACAGTTACACAGATACGCAGTATTTT	CASSLVLDSYTDTQYF
14	-	TRBV24-1	TRBJ2-5	-	TGTGCCACCAGTGATGCAAGGAACGTAGAGACCCAGTACTTC	CATSDARNVETQYF
14	TRBD1	TRBV30	TRBJ1-4	-	TGTGCCTGGAGTACCGGGACAGGGGAAGAAAAACTGTTTTTT	CAWSTGTGEEKLFF
14	TRBD1	TRBV5-1	TRBJ1-6	once	TGCGCCAGCAGCTACTGGGACAGGGGATCACCCCTCCACTTT	CASSYWDRGSPLHF
15	TRBD2	TRBV5-1	TRBJ2-5	-	TGCGCCAGCAGCTTGCTAGCGGGGAACCAAGAGACCCAGTACTTC	CASSLLAGNQETQYF
13	-	TRBV5-1	TRBJ2-7	-	TGCGCCAGCCAAACAGTGAGCTCCTACGAGCAGTACTTC	CASQTVSSYEQYF
17	-	TRBV10-3	TRBJ2-7	-	TGTGCCATCAGTGAGTTGAGGAGCAGGGGACTCACATACGAGCAGTACTTC	CAISELRSRGLTYEQYF
14	-	TRBV7-2	TRBJ1-3	-	TGTGCCAGCAGCTTATGGCTCTCTGGAAACACCATATATTTT	CASSLWLSGNTIYF
14	TRBD1	TRBV30	TRBJ1-4	-	TGTGCCTGGAGTGTGACAGGGCAGGGTGAAAAACTGTTTTTT	CAWSVTGQGEKLFF
16	-	TRBV9	TRBJ1-4	-	TGTGCCAGCAGCGTCGCTACAGGGTCCCTCAATGAAAAACTGTTTTTT	CASSVATGSLNEKLFF
11	-	TRBV6-5	TRBJ2-7	-	TGTGCCAGCAGTTCGGGGAACGAGCAGTACTTC	CASSSGNEQYF
13	TRBD2	TRBV2	TRBJ2-5	-	TGTGCCAGCATAGGCGGGGGGGCAGAGACCCAGTACTTC	CASIGGGAETQYF
14	TRBD1	TRBV5-8	TRBJ1-1	-	TGTGCCAGCAACAAACAGGGGGCAGGCACTGAAGCTTTCTTT	CASNKQGAGTEAFF
13	-	TRBV6-5	TRBJ1-2	few	TGTGCCAGCAGTTCCGCACAGGGCTATGGCTACACCTTC	CASSSAQGYGYTF
16	-	TRBV27	TRBJ1-6	-	TGTGCCAGCAGTTCCCCCCCGGCAGGGTACAATTCACCCCTCCACTTT	CASSSPPAGYNSPLHF
16	-	TRBV5-1	TRBJ1-1	-	TGCGCCAGCAGCTCAACCTATACGGGGGCCCACACTGAAGCTTTCTTT	CASSSTYTGAHTEAFF
15	-	TRBV6-5	TRBJ1-2	-	TGTGCCAGCAGACCTCCGGGACGGTGGAACTATGGCTACACCTTC	CASRPPGRWNYGYTF
19	-	TRBV4-1	TRBJ1-4	-	TGCGCCAGCAGCCAAGTCGGCAGTCTTAGCCCAGCCAACAAGGAAAAACTGTTTTTT	CASSQVGSLSPANKEKLFF
14	-	TRBV30	TRBJ2-7	-	TGTGCCTGGAGTGTACTAGGGACATACTACGAGCAGTACTTC	CAWSVLGTYYEQYF
15	-	TRBV5-1	TRBJ2-7	-	TGCGCCAGCACCCCCCGGGGCGGCCCCTCCTACGAGCAGTACTTC	CASTPRGGPSYEQYF
16	-	TRBV24-1	TRBJ2-5	-	TGTGCCACCAGTGATTTGGGGAAGAAGAAACAGGAGACCCAGTACTTC	CATSDLGKKKQETQYF